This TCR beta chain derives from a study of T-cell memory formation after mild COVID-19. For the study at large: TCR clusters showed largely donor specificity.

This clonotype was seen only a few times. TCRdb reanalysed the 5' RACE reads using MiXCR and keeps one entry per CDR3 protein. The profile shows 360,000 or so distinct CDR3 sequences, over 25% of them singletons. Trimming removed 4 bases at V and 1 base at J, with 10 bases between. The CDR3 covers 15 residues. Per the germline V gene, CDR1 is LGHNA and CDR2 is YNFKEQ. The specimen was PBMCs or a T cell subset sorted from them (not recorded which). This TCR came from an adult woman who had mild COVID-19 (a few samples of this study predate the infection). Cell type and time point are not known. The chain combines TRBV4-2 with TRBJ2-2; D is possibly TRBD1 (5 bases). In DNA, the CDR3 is TGTGCCAGCAGCCTTGCCAGGGAGAACACCGGGGAGCTGTTTTTT. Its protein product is CASSLARENTGELFF.